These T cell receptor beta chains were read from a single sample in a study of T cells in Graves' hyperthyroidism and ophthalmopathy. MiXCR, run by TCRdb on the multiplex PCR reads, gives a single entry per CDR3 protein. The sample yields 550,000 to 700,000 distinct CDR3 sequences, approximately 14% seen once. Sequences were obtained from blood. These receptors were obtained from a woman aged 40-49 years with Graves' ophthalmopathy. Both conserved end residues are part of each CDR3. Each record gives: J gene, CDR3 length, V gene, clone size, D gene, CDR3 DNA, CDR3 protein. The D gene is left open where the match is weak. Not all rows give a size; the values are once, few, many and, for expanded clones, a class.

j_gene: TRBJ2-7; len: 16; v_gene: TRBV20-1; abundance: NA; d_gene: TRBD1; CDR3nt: TGCAGTGCTAGAAACGGAGACAGGGCTCCATCCTACGAGCAGTACTTC; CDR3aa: CSARNGDRAPSYEQYF
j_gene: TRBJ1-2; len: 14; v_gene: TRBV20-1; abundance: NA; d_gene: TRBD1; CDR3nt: TGCAGTGCTAGAGTGGGGACAGGGGGCCATGGCTACACCTTC; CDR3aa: CSARVGTGGHGYTF
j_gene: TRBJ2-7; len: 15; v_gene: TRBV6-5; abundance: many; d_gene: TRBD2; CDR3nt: TGTGCCAGCAGTTCACAGCGGGAGGCCCTCTACGAGCAGTACTTC; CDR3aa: CASSSQREALYEQYF
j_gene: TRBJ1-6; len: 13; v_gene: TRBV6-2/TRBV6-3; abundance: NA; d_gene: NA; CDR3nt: TGTGCCAGCATGTGGTTGAATAATTCACCCCTCCACTTT; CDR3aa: CASMWLNNSPLHF
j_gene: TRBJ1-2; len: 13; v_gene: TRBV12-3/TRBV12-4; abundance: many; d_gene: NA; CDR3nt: TGTGCCAGCAGTTTAAGGTGGGGGTATGGCTACACCTTC; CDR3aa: CASSLRWGYGYTF
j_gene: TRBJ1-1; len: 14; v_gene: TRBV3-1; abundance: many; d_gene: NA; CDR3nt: TGTGCCAGCAGCCAAGAGGCAGGACACACTGAAGCTTTCTTT; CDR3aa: CASSQEAGHTEAFF
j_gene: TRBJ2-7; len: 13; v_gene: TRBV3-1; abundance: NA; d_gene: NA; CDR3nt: TGTGCCAGCAGCCGCGGGGTTCCCTACGAGCAGTACTTC; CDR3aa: CASSRGVPYEQYF
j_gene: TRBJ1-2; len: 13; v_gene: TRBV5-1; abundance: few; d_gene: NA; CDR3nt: TGCGCCAGCAGCTTGGAGGTCTCCTATGGCTACACCTTC; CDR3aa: CASSLEVSYGYTF
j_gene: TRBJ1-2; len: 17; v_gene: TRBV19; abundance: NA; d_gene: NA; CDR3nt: TGTGCCAGTAGTGTTGGAGGGTTCTTTTCATCAGTCGGTGGCTACACCTTC; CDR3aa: CASSVGGFFSSVGGYTF
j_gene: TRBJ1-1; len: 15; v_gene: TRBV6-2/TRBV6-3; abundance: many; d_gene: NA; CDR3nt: TGTGCCAGCAGTCGGGGGTCGAGGGATGGAGCTGAAGCTTTCTTT; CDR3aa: CASSRGSRDGAEAFF
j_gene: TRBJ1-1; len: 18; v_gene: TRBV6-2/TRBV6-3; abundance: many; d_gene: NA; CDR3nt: TGTGCCAGCAGTTCCCATAAACCCAATACGGGGGGAGGCACTGAAGCTTTCTTT; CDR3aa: CASSSHKPNTGGGTEAFF
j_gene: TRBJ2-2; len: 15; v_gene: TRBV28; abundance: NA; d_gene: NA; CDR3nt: TGTGCCAGCAGTTTAAGGTCCAGCTACACCGGGGAGCTGTTTTTT; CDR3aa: CASSLRSSYTGELFF
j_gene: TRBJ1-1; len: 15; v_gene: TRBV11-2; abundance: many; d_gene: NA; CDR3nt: TGTGCCAGCAGCCGACCCGGACAGAGGGGCCAAGAAGCTTTCTTT; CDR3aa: CASSRPGQRGQEAFF
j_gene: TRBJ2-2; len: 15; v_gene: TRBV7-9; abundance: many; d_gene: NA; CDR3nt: TGTGCCAGCAGCTTCTACAGTTTGGACACCGGGGAGCTGTTTTTT; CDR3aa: CASSFYSLDTGELFF
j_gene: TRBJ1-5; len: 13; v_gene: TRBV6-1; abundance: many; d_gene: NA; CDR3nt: TGTGCCAGCATTGGCAGTCTCCTAGGGGCCCAGCATTTT; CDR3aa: CASIGSLLGAQHF
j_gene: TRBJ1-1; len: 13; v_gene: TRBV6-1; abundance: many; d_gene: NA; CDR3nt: TGTGCCAGCAGTGAACTCCGGAGGCTGGGAGCTTTCTTT; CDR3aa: CASSELRRLGAFF
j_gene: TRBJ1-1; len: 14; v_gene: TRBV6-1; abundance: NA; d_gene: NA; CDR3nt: TGTGCCAGCACCGACGGACTGATAACATCTGAAGCTTTCTTT; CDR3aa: CASTDGLITSEAFF
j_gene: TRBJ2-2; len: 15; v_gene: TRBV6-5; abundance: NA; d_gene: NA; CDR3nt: TGTGCCAGCAGTTACTCGGGAGGTCCCTTCGGGGAGCTGTTTTTT; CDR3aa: CASSYSGGPFGELFF
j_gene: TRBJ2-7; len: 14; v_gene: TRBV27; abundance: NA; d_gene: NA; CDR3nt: TGTGCCAGCAGAGTAAGGAGTAGGACCTACGAGCAGTACTTC; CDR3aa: CASRVRSRTYEQYF
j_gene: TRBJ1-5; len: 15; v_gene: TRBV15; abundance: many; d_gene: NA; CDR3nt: TGTGCCACCAGCACCTCAATGGTGGGCAATCAGCCCCAGCATTTT; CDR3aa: CATSTSMVGNQPQHF
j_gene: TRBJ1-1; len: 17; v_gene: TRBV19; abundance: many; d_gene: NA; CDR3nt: TGTGCCAGTAGTACCCGCATTATACAGGAGGCGAACACTGAAGCTTTCTTT; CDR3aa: CASSTRIIQEANTEAFF
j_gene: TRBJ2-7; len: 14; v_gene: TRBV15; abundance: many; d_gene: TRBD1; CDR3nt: TGTGCCACCAGCACCGGACAGGATGACGACGAGCAGTACTTC; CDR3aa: CATSTGQDDDEQYF
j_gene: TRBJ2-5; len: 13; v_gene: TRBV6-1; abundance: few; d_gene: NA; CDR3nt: TGTGCCATACGGGGGAGATCTCAAGAGACCCAGTACTTC; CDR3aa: CAIRGRSQETQYF
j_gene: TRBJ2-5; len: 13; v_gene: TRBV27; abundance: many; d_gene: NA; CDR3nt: TGTGCCAGCAGTTTTCAGCCTTCCCAGACCCAGTACTTC; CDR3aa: CASSFQPSQTQYF
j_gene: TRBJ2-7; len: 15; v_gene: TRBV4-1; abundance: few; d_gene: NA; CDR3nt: TGCGCCAGCAAAGCACGCGAAGCGTCTACCTACGAGCAGTACTTC; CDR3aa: CASKAREASTYEQYF
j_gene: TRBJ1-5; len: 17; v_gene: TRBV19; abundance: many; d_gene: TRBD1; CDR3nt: TGTGCCAGTAGTATAGATTGGACAGGGATTAGCAATCAGCCCCAGCATTTT; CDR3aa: CASSIDWTGISNQPQHF
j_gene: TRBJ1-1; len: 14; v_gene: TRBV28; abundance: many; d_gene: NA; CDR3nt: TGTGCCAGCACCCCCCCCGGGCTCGGGACTGAAGCTTTCTTT; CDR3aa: CASTPPGLGTEAFF
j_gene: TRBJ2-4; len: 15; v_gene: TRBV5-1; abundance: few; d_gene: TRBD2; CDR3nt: TGCGCCAGCAGCTTGGATGGGACTAGTGGATACATTCAGTACTTC; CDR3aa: CASSLDGTSGYIQYF
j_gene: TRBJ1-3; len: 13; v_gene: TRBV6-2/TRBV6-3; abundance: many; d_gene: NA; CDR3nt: TGTGCCAGCCGAAGAAGCTCTGGAAACACCATATATTTT; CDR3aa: CASRRSSGNTIYF
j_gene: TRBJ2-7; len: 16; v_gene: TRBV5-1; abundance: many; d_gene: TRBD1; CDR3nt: TGCGCCAGCTCCCCCACCCCGGGACAGGGGACATTTGAGCAGTACTTC; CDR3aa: CASSPTPGQGTFEQYF
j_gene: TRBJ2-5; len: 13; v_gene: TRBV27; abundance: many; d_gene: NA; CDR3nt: TGTGCCAGCAGTTTCCAGGGGAGGGAGACCCAGTACTTC; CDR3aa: CASSFQGRETQYF
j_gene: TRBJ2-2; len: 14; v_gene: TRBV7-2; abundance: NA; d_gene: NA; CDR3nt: TGTGCCAGCAGCTTAGTGCTAGAGGCCGGGGAGCTGTTTTTT; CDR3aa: CASSLVLEAGELFF
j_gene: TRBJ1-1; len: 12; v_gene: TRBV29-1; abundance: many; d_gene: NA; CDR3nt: TGCAGCGTGGGCAGTCAGGACACTGAAGCTTTCTTT; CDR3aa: CSVGSQDTEAFF
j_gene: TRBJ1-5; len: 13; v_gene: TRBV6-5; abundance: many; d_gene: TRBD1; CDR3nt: TGTGCCAGCACTCCAGACAGGGTTGAGCCCCAGCATTTT; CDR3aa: CASTPDRVEPQHF
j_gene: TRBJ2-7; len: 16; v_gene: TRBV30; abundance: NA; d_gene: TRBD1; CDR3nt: TGTGCCTGGAGTGTACTTAAACAGGGGCCGGGTCTCTCGCCTTACTTC; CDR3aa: CAWSVLKQGPGLSPYF
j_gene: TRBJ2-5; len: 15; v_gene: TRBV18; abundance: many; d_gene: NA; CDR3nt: TGTGCCAGCTCTCCGATACCTCAAAGTCGAGAGACCCAGTACTTC; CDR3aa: CASSPIPQSRETQYF
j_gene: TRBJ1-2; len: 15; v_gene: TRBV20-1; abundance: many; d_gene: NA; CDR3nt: TGCAGTGCTAGCGATGGACCGAACGCACACTATGGCTACACCTTC; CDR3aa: CSASDGPNAHYGYTF
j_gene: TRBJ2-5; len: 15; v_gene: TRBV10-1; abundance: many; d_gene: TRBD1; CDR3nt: TGCGCCAGCAGTGAAACAGGGGCAGGCCAAGAGACCCAGTACTTC; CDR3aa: CASSETGAGQETQYF
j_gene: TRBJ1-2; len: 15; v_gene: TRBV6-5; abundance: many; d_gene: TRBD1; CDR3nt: TGTGCCAGCAGTTACTCGGCCGGGACAGGGGAAGGCTACACCTTC; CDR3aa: CASSYSAGTGEGYTF
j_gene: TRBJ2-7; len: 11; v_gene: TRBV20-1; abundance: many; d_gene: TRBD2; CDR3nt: TGCAGTGCTGCTAGCGGGTACGAGCAGTACTTC; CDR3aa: CSAASGYEQYF
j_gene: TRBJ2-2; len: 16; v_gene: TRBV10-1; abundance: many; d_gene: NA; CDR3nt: TGCGCCAGCAGTGAGTCGGGGGGACAGACCACCGGGGAGCTGTTTTTT; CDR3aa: CASSESGGQTTGELFF
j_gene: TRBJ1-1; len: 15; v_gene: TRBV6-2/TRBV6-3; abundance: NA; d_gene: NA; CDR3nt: TGTGCCAGCAGTTATGATCAGGGAGGGGGCACTGAAGCTTTCTTT; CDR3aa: CASSYDQGGGTEAFF
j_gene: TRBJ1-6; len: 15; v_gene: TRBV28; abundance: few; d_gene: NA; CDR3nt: TGTGCCAGCAGTCTAAGGACGAGCTATAATTCACCCCTCCACTTT; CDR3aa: CASSLRTSYNSPLHF
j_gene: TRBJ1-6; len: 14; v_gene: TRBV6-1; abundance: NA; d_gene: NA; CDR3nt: TGTGCCAGCAGCCCCGGGACGTTGAATTCACCCCTCCACTTT; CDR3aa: CASSPGTLNSPLHF
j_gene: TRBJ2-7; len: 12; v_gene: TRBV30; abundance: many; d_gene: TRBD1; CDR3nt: TGTGCCTGGAGCCGACAGGGAATTGGGCAGTACTTC; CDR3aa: CAWSRQGIGQYF
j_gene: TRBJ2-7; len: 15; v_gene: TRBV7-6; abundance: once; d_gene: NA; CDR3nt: TGTGCCAGCAGCTTACAGGACCTGAGCTCCTACGAGCAGTACTTC; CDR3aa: CASSLQDLSSYEQYF
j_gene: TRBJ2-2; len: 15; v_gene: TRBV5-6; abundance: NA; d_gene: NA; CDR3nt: TGTGCCAGCAGCTTCATTGTCAGGACGACCGGGGAGCTGTTTTTT; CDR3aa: CASSFIVRTTGELFF
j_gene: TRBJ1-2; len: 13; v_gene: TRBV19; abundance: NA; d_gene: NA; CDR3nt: TGTGCCAGTAGTCCCAAGGACAACTATGGCTACACCTTC; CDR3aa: CASSPKDNYGYTF
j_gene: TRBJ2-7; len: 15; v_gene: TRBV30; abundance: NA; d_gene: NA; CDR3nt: TGTGCCTGGAGTGGTCCCCCCGGGACACCCTACGAGCAGTACTTC; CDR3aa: CAWSGPPGTPYEQYF
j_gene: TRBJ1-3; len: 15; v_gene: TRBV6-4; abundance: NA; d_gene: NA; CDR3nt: TGTGCCAGGAACAGGGTTAGGCCTCATCGGAACACCATATATTTT; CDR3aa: CARNRVRPHRNTIYF
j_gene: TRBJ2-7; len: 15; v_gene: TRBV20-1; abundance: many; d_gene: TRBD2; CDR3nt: TGCAGTGCCGAGGCCACTAGCGGGAGTACTTACGAGCAGTACTTC; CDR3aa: CSAEATSGSTYEQYF
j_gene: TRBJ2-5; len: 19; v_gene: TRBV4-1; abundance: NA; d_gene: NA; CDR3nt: TGCGCCAGCAGCCAAGAGAGGACTGTTCTTGCGTTCCGCCAAGAGACCCAGTACTTC; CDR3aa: CASSQERTVLAFRQETQYF
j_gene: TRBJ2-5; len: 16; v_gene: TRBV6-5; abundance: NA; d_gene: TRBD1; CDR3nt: TGTGCCAGCAGTTACTCCCGGGACAGGGGCGGGGAGACCCAGTACTTC; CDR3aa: CASSYSRDRGGETQYF
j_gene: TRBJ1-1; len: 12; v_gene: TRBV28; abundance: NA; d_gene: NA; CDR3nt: TGTGCCAGCACCGGGGGGGCCACTGAAGCTTTCTTT; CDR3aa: CASTGGATEAFF
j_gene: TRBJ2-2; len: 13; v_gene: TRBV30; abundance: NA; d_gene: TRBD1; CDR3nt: TGTGCCTGGAGCGGGACAGTCACCGGGGAGCTGTTTTTT; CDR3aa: CAWSGTVTGELFF
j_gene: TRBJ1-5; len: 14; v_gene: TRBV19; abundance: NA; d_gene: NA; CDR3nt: TGTGCCAGTAGTAACCGGGACACGAATCAGCCCCAGCATTTT; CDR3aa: CASSNRDTNQPQHF
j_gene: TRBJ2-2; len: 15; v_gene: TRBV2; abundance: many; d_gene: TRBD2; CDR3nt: TGTGCCAGCAGTGAATGGCTAGCGGGAACCGGGGAGCTGTTTTTT; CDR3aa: CASSEWLAGTGELFF
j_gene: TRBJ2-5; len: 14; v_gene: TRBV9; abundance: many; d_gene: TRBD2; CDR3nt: TGTGCCAGCAGCGTGGGAGGGTCCCAAGAGACCCAGTACTTC; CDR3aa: CASSVGGSQETQYF
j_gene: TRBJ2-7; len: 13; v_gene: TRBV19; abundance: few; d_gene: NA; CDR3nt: TGTGCCAGTAGTAGCAGGGTGATCTACGAGCAGTACTTC; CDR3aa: CASSSRVIYEQYF
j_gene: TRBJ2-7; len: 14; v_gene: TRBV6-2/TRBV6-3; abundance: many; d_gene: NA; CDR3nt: TGTGCCAGCAGTCCACCGACAGGAATGGGCAAGCAGTACTTC; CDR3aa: CASSPPTGMGKQYF